These T cell receptor beta chains were read from a single sample in a study of T cell responses to AZD1222 COVID-19 vaccine. Clones were read by immunoSEQ multiplex PCR, and TCRdb kept only the in-frame ones, dropping some. The table has tens of thousands of clones, roughly 84% seen once; the top ten hold about 19%. The sequencing used peripheral blood, collected on day 0 of AZD1222 vaccination. Receptors were obtained from an adult in good health. Each CDR3 is given with its conserved first and last residue. A D gene is named only where the DNA matches it firmly. The listing skips clone size in some rows; elsewhere it reads once, few, many or a size class.

D gene	J gene	V gene	clone size	CDR3 protein	CDR3 DNA
-	TRBJ2-3	TRBV19	-	CASSMNDVDTQYF	TGTGCCAGTAGTATGAACGACGTAGATACGCAGTATTTT
-	TRBJ2-3	TRBV5-5	few	CASSLRVGADTQYF	TGTGCCAGCAGCTTGAGGGTCGGAGCAGATACGCAGTATTTT
-	TRBJ1-2	TRBV7-2	few	CASSLGGTAMRSYTF	TGTGCCAGCAGCTTAGGGGGGACTGCCATGCGCAGCTACACCTTC
TRBD1	TRBJ1-2	TRBV13	-	CASSSGTANYGYTF	TGTGCCAGCAGCTCCGGGACAGCTAACTATGGCTACACCTTC
-	TRBJ2-1	TRBV11-3	-	CASSLGLSSYNEQFF	TGTGCCAGCAGCTTAGGTCTCAGCTCCTACAATGAGCAGTTCTTC
TRBD1	TRBJ1-2	TRBV7-9	-	CASSSSGQGLRNYGYTF	TGTGCCAGCAGCTCATCGGGACAGGGGCTCCGCAACTATGGCTACACCTTC
-	TRBJ1-1	TRBV6-5	-	CASRFQSGSTEAFF	TGTGCCAGCCGGTTCCAGAGCGGTTCCACTGAAGCTTTCTTT
-	TRBJ1-5	TRBV29-1	few	CSVAWGGERPQHF	TGCAGCGTTGCCTGGGGAGGGGAGAGGCCCCAGCATTTT
-	TRBJ2-1	TRBV19	-	CASSIGWLLNEQFF	TGTGCCAGTAGTATAGGGTGGCTACTCAATGAGCAGTTCTTC
TRBD1	TRBJ2-7	TRBV28	-	CASSREPGQGAYEQYF	TGTGCCAGCAGTCGGGAACCGGGACAGGGGGCCTACGAGCAGTACTTC
-	TRBJ2-5	TRBV24-1	-	CATSDRLRMETQYF	TGTGCCACCAGTGATCGACTCAGGATGGAGACCCAGTACTTC
-	TRBJ1-2	TRBV2	-	CASSRVEGYTF	TGTGCCAGCAGCCGAGTTGAGGGCTACACCTTC
-	TRBJ1-6	TRBV19	-	CASSILMGLQNSPLHF	TGTGCCAGTAGTATTCTAATGGGACTCCAGAATTCACCCCTCCACTTT
TRBD1	TRBJ1-5	TRBV5-6	-	CASSSQGLGNQPQHF	TGTGCCAGCAGCTCACAGGGGCTAGGCAATCAGCCCCAGCATTTT
TRBD1	TRBJ1-2	TRBV7-6	-	CASSSPGQGAYGYTF	TGTGCCAGCAGCTCCCCTGGACAGGGGGCTTATGGCTACACCTTC
TRBD1	TRBJ2-1	TRBV5-1	-	CASSLVQGDSNEQFF	TGCGCCAGCAGCTTGGTACAGGGGGATTCCAATGAGCAGTTCTTC
-	TRBJ2-7	TRBV19	-	CASSARDSYYEQYF	TGTGCCAGTAGTGCGCGGGACAGCTACTACGAGCAGTACTTC
-	TRBJ1-1	TRBV10-2	-	CASRGDYEAFF	TGCGCCAGCAGAGGAGATTATGAAGCTTTCTTT
-	TRBJ1-5	TRBV6-6	-	CASTRGQVNQPQHF	TGTGCCAGCACCCGCGGGCAGGTTAATCAGCCCCAGCATTTT
TRBD1	TRBJ1-4	TRBV7-6	-	CASSAFQGAQGEKLFF	TGTGCCAGCAGCGCATTTCAGGGGGCGCAGGGTGAAAAACTGTTTTTT
-	TRBJ1-2	TRBV7-9	-	CASSRRGSGDGYTF	TGTGCCAGCAGTCGTCGAGGGAGCGGCGATGGCTACACCTTC
TRBD1	TRBJ1-1	TRBV4-3	-	CASSQAGGTEMNTEAFF	TGCGCCAGCAGCCAGGCCGGGGGGACAGAAATGAACACTGAAGCTTTCTTT
-	TRBJ1-4	TRBV30	-	CAWSVGATNEKLFF	TGTGCCTGGAGTGTCGGAGCAACTAATGAAAAACTGTTTTTT
TRBD1	TRBJ2-5	TRBV28	-	CASSLSYGTEQETQYF	TGTGCCAGCAGTTTATCGTACGGGACAGAACAAGAGACCCAGTACTTC
-	TRBJ1-2	TRBV28	-	CASRGNWVSGYTF	TGTGCCAGCCGGGGTAATTGGGTATCCGGCTACACCTTC
-	TRBJ1-5	TRBV28	-	CASRDSFFQPQHF	TGTGCCAGCCGAGACAGTTTTTTTCAGCCCCAGCATTTT
TRBD2	TRBJ2-3	TRBV7-2	-	CASSLAAGEGTDTQYF	TGTGCCAGCAGCTTAGCGGCGGGAGAGGGTACAGATACGCAGTATTTT
-	TRBJ2-1	TRBV5-1	-	CASFRDIRSKGGNEQFF	TGCGCCAGCTTCAGGGACATCCGATCGAAGGGGGGCAATGAGCAGTTCTTC